One and the same sample provided the 8 T cell receptor beta chains below, sequenced in a study of Ad26.COV2.S vaccination and SARS-CoV-2 variants. Profiled with immunoSEQ multiplex PCR; TCRdb holds only in-frame clones, not every one. The sample carries approximately 250,000 clones, around 90% recorded once. Treatment described: some 20 received Ad26.COV2.S at low or high dose, single or two shots; roughly 5 received placebo; per-sample allocation not given. Day 63 after the first injection of vaccine or placebo was the sampling time. This specimen was peripheral blood, taken in a trial of Ad26.COV2.S vaccine versus placebo. Receptor source: a person aged 18 to 65 who received the Ad26.COV2.S COVID-19 vaccine or a placebo.

V is TRBV19 and J is TRBJ1-2, with D perhaps matching TRBD1 (5 bases). Trimming left V 11 bases short and J 8 bases short, with 24 bases between. This CDR3 spans 14 amino acids. Germline values: CDR1 LNHDA, CDR2 SQIVND (reference sequence). The CDR3 protein is CASKAGTSGEGYTF. In nucleotides, the CDR3 is TGTGCCTCCAAAGCGGGGACCTCCGGAGAGGGCTACACCTTC.

There are a few counts of this clone. V usage is TRBV5-4 and J usage is TRBJ2-7; 7 bases fit TRBD1. The length of the CDR3 is 15 residues. The germline V gene has CDR1 SGHNT and CDR2 YYREEE (reference sequence). With V trimmed by 3 bases and J by 7 bases, 13 bases remained unmatched. The CDR3 sequence: CASSSDRVEVGEQYV. The CDR3 DNA follows: TGTGCCAGCAGCTCAGACAGGGTTGAGGTCGGGGAGCAGTACGTC.

The chain carries TRBV13 and TRBJ2-2, with 13 bases aligning to TRBD2. V trimming: 5 bases; J trimming: 5 bases; junction bases outside the gene matches: 8. The CDR3 loop spans 17 amino acids. Germline-derived CDR1 and CDR2 are PRHDT and FYEKMQ (reference sequence). The CDR3 bases are TGTGCCAGCAGCCCTCTGACTAGCGGGAGGTTTACCGGGGAGCTGTTTTTT. This encodes CASSPLTSGRFTGELFF.

The J gene is TRBJ2-6, the V gene TRBV11-1; D is ambiguous. There are 14 residues in the CDR3. Trimming pared 6 bases from V and 2 bases from J, leaving 8 bases between. Per germline, CDR1 SGHAT and CDR2 FQDESV (reference sequence). CDR3: CASSRRAGANVLTF. The CDR3, as DNA: TGTGCCAGCAGTCGTAGGGCTGGGGCCAACGTCCTGACTTTC.

This clone was seen a few times. The chain couples TRBV15 to TRBJ2-5, with a possible D match to TRBD1 (5 bases). Trimming removed 0 bases from V and 1 base from J, with 9 bases in between. Germline CDR1 is LNHNV and CDR2 is YYDKDF (reference sequence). The CDR3 contains 15 residues. CDR3 nucleotide sequence: TGTGCCACCAGCAGAGATAAAAGGGGCCAAGAGACCCAGTACTTC. Its translation: CATSRDKRGQETQYF.

This chain uses TRBV11-1 with TRBJ2-5, with TRBD2 matching 7 bases. After removal of 5 bases from V and 1 base from J, the junction contained 7 bases not matched to a gene. Germline CDR1 is SGHAT and CDR2 is FQDESV (reference sequence). The CDR3 contains 15 residues. Written as DNA, the CDR3 is TGTGCCAGCAGCCCCCTATCTAGCGGCCAAGAGACCCAGTACTTC. This encodes CASSPLSSGQETQYF.

This clone was detected a few times. The V and J genes are TRBV2 and TRBJ1-5; D gene uncertain. Germline CDR1 is SNHLY and CDR2 is FYNNEI. V lost 0 bases to trimming and J lost 3 bases, with 12 bases between them. The CDR3 loop spans 16 amino acids. CDR3 protein: CASSEALTAANQPQHF. CDR3 bases: TGTGCCAGCAGTGAAGCGCTTACGGCGGCCAATCAGCCCCAGCATTTT. The whole variable domain, filled in from reference TRBV2 and TRBJ1-5, reads EPEVTQTPSHQVTQMGQEVILRCVPISNHLYFYWYRQILGQKVEFLVSFYNNEISEKSEIFDDQFSVERPDGSNFTLKIRSTKLEDSAMYFCASSEALTAANQPQHFGDGTRLSIL.

The chain has TRBV12-3 or TRBV12-4 and TRBJ2-1; tentatively, D is TRBD2 (5 bases). The CDR3 extends over 13 amino acids. Trimming took 6 bases from V and 5 from J, leaving 11 bases between them. Written as DNA, the CDR3 is TGTGCCAGCAGCCCGACTATTAACAATGAGCAGTTCTTC. It translates to CASSPTINNEQFF.